This T cell receptor beta chain was captured by sequencing in a study of blood T cell repertoires in COVID-19 (dated by TCRdb to about 2020). Notes on the research overall: Collaborator samples came from the United States, Italy and Spain and covered acute and convalescent phases of COVID-19. The samples were drawn from two sources: the first 160 participants of the ongoing ImmuneRACE study, and 1,254 subjects contributed by 6 global collaborators. Where HLA class I and class II types were available, the types were taken from metadata supplied by the sample provider, not from assay-based typing. The sample metadata nearly always contained a de-identified subject ID, COVID-19 status, age in years and sex. The prospective study material was composed of cDNA or gDNA derived from T cells, B-cell-depleted T cells, or PBMCs. Subjects who had been exposed to COVID-19, were actively infected with it, or had recovered from it provided the deeply sampled blood TCRbeta repertoires that made up the dataset. The repertoires were released in a freely available public database intended as a resource for research on the immune response to SARS-CoV-2.

Per the germline V gene (reference sequence), SEHNR is the CDR1 and FQNEAQ is the CDR2. At the junction V is shortened by 1 base and J by 8 bases; bases outside the gene matches: 2. The CDR3, from cysteine to phenylalanine, totals 14 residues. Kept here is only the CDR3 DNA, which spans 42 bases and is read in frame from base 1. The immunoSEQ Assay, a bias-controlled multiplex PCR, was used to amplify TCRbeta CDR3 regions from genomic DNA. Per the source publication's procedure: The number of nucleated cells in each sample was estimated by amplification of reference gene primers within the assay. To quantify the absolute abundance of each unique TCRbeta CDR3 rearrangement, sequence reads were collapsed and filtered. For each sample, productive Simpson clonality was calculated as the square root of Simpson's diversity index across productive rearrangements. TCRdb limited this immuneACCESS table to in-frame rearrangements with V and J called. A share of clones is missing; checked studies link under half to unresolved V genes, and the rest is unexplained. Clone size and V and J calls were adopted from that table, with D and trimming inferred from the DNA. Recorded for this sample are about 140,000 clones; around 83% of them occurred a single time. The top ten hold about 2.6% of the sample.

Whole blood was collected in K2EDTA tubes by collaborating institutions according to the institutions' own protocols. For TCRbeta analysis, collaborators shipped samples as frozen whole blood, isolated PBMCs, or DNA extracted from either of those sample types. Study-wide conclusions, independent of this receptor: The quantity of clinical and demographic metadata differed by source and by participant and was supplied without curation.

About this clone: Its antigen is not yet known. No quality values exist for individual bases; no much larger clone is one base distant. Within the sample, other DNA sequences also encode this same CDR3.

The rearrangement combines TRBV7-9 with TRBJ1-4; 9 middle bases align to TRBD1. The sequenced sample consisted of peripheral blood. The clonotype originates from a human donor with acute or convalescent COVID-19. The donor label of this sample is uncertain. The DNA sequence reads TGTGCCAGCAGCTTAGGACAGGGGGGAGAAAAACTGTTTTTT. Translated, this is CASSLGQGGEKLFF. Here the CDR3 is joined to the reference TRBV7-9 and TRBJ1-4 genes, and the full variable domain is: DTGVSQNPRHKITKRGQNVTFRCDPISEHNRLYWYRQTLGQGPEFLTYFQNEAQLEKSRLLSDRFSAERPKGSFSTLEIQRTEQGDSAMYLCASSLGQGGEKLFFGSGTQLSVL.